Reported below is one TCR beta chain. Its antigen remains unidentified. Sequencing was performed with immunoSEQ multiplex PCR; in TCRdb, only in-frame clones are kept and a portion is missing. The sample contains about 84,000 clones, around nine tenths of which appear only once. This record belongs to a study of OX40 agonist ivuxolimab in advanced cancers. Study-level background: Patients' therapy was ivuxolimab, an antibody that acts as an agonist of OX40 (CD134).

The CDR3 extends over 17 amino acids. V shed 1 base and J 4 bases; nucleotides not matched to a gene: 9. From germline, CDR1 is LGHNA and CDR2 YNFKEQ. Points from the study as a whole: In the 0.1 to 3.0 mg/kg range, CD4+ and CD8+ blood T cells had expanded clonally by week 6.

The material was CD4+ or CD8+ T cells sorted from blood, obtained in a trial of the OX40 agonist ivuxolimab. This TCR came from an adult with an advanced solid tumor such as melanoma, head and neck, liver or kidney cancer. V usage is TRBV4-2 and J usage is TRBJ1-1; TRBD1 aligns across 10 bases. The CDR3 coding sequence is TGTGCCAGCAGCCAAGGCCTGGACAGGGGGACAACCACTGAAGCTTTCTTT. Residues: CASSQGLDRGTTTEAFF.